The rows below give T cell receptor beta chains drawn from one sample of a study of T cells in Graves' hyperthyroidism and ophthalmopathy. MiXCR, applied by TCRdb to the multiplex PCR reads, yields one record per CDR3 protein. The data show under 350,000 distinct CDR3 sequences, about 20% seen once. The sequenced material came from blood. These receptors all come from a woman in her fifties or sixties with Graves' hyperthyroidism. CDR3s include the opening cysteine and the closing phenylalanine or tryptophan. A D gene is named only where the DNA matches it firmly. The size field is filled for only some rows; it gives once, few, many or a size class.

TRBD2 TRBJ2-1 TRBV7-2 many TGTGCCAGCAGCTCTCGGACTAGCGGGGGCGTCAATGAGCAGTTCTTC CASSSRTSGGVNEQFF
NA TRBJ1-4 TRBV7-2 few TGTGCCAGCAGCCCGGGGCTTTTAAATGAAAAACTGTTTTTT CASSPGLLNEKLFF
TRBD2 TRBJ2-1 TRBV2 few TGTGCCAGCAGCCCCCCGGGACTAGCGGGAGGGGGGCAGTTCTTC CASSPPGLAGGGQFF
TRBD1 TRBJ2-1 TRBV18 many TGTGCCAGCTCAGGGACAGGGGGCTACAATGAGCAGTTCTTC CASSGTGGYNEQFF
TRBD2 TRBJ2-5 TRBV10-3 NA TGTGCAATCTCGGGCGGGGGTTCCGAGACCCAGTACTTC CAISGGGSETQYF
TRBD1 TRBJ1-1 TRBV5-1 few TGCGCCAGCAGCTTGGACAACACAGGGGTAGCTTTCTTT CASSLDNTGVAFF
TRBD2 TRBJ2-1 TRBV28 many TGTGCCACCCTAGCACCCGGCGGGAGGGTTGGGGAGCAGTTCTTC CATLAPGGRVGEQFF
NA TRBJ1-6 TRBV12-3/TRBV12-4 NA TGTGCCAGCACCGGCGGACAGTATAATTCACCCCTCCACTTT CASTGGQYNSPLHF
NA TRBJ2-1 TRBV6-1 many TGTGCCAGCAGTTCGGAGACGGTATCCTACAATGAGCAGTTCTTC CASSSETVSYNEQFF
NA TRBJ1-1 TRBV4-2 NA TGTGCCAGCAGCCACGTTACAGGAATGAACACTGAAGCTTTCTTT CASSHVTGMNTEAFF
NA TRBJ1-2 TRBV5-1 few TGCGCCAGCAGCTTGGCCCCAGGGAATCAAGGCTACACCTTC CASSLAPGNQGYTF
TRBD2 TRBJ2-3 TRBV10-3 NA TGTGCCATCAGTGAGTCTCTAGCGGAAGATACGCAGTATTTT CAISESLAEDTQYF
TRBD2 TRBJ2-7 TRBV5-1 many TGCGCCAGCAGCTGGACGCCGGGACTAGCGGGAAGCGACGAGCAGTACTTC CASSWTPGLAGSDEQYF
TRBD1 TRBJ2-4 TRBV3-1 many TGTGCCAGCAGCCAAGAAGGGGGACAGGGGAACATTCAGTACTTC CASSQEGGQGNIQYF
TRBD1 TRBJ1-4 TRBV29-1 few TGCAGCGTTAGCGGGACAGCTAATGAAAAACTGTTTTTT CSVSGTANEKLFF
TRBD1 TRBJ2-1 TRBV11-2 NA TGCGCCAGCAGCTTGGAACAGGGGACGTGGAATGAGCAGTTCTTC CASSLEQGTWNEQFF
TRBD2 TRBJ2-1 TRBV3-1 few TGTGCCAGCAGCCTGCTAGCGGTGCCTTACAATGAGCAGTTCTTC CASSLLAVPYNEQFF
NA TRBJ2-1 TRBV5-1 many TGCGCCAGCAGCTTGCATGCAGGGATGTCTAATGAGCAGTTCTTC CASSLHAGMSNEQFF
TRBD1 TRBJ2-3 TRBV20-1 many TGCAGTGCTAGCTCCGGACAGGGTGGGTCAGCAGATACGCAGTATTTT CSASSGQGGSADTQYF
NA TRBJ1-3 TRBV19 NA TGTGCCAGTAGTATGCTGGGGAATGGAAACACCATATATTTT CASSMLGNGNTIYF
TRBD1 TRBJ1-1 TRBV20-1 NA TGCAGTGCTAGAGTCTGGGACAGGGGTGCGAACACTGAAGCTTTCTTT CSARVWDRGANTEAFF
NA TRBJ2-3 TRBV4-1 NA TGCGCCAGCAGCCAACCTCCAGATACGCAGTATTTT CASSQPPDTQYF
TRBD2 TRBJ2-1 TRBV6-1 many TGTGCCAGCAGTCTAGCGGGGGCCCCCTACAATGAGCAGTTCTTC CASSLAGAPYNEQFF
NA TRBJ2-7 TRBV29-1 few TGCAGCGTTGAAGATGGAGGGGGCCACGAGCAGTACTTC CSVEDGGGHEQYF
NA TRBJ2-1 TRBV20-1 NA TGCAGTGCTCTCGCAGGGACGAGACCATACAATGAGCAGTTCTTC CSALAGTRPYNEQFF
TRBD1 TRBJ1-2 TRBV20-1 few TGCAGTGCTACAAAACCGGGACAGGTGGACTATGGCTACACCTTC CSATKPGQVDYGYTF
NA TRBJ2-1 TRBV5-1 NA TGCGCCAGCAGCCCCGAGATCTCGAGGCCCCATGAGCAGTTCTTC CASSPEISRPHEQFF
TRBD1 TRBJ1-1 TRBV20-1 NA TGCAGTGCCTTTGTAGGGGGACAGGCGGAAGCTTTCTTT CSAFVGGQAEAFF
TRBD1 TRBJ2-1 TRBV24-1 NA TGTGCCACCAGTAGGGACAGCAACAATGAGCAGTTCTTC CATSRDSNNEQFF
NA TRBJ1-2 TRBV6-5 few TGTGCCAGCAGTTACTCGAGATTTAACTATGGCTACACCTTC CASSYSRFNYGYTF
NA TRBJ1-1 TRBV6-1 NA TGTGCCAGCAGTCAACCTTCGACCCGCCGAGCTTTCTTT CASSQPSTRRAFF
NA TRBJ1-2 TRBV20-1 few TGCAGTGCTAGAGTAACGGAGAACTATGGCTACACCTTC CSARVTENYGYTF
TRBD1 TRBJ2-7 TRBV6-2/TRBV6-3 NA TGTGCCAGCAGGCCCCGGGACAGGGCTTACGAGCAGTACTTC CASRPRDRAYEQYF
TRBD2 TRBJ2-7 TRBV7-9 many TGTGCCAGCAGCTTCGGGCTAGCGGGAGCTTACGAGCAGTACTTC CASSFGLAGAYEQYF
TRBD1 TRBJ2-2 TRBV6-2/TRBV6-3 few TGTGCCAGCGGAAGGACAGGGGCGGCGAACACCGGGGAGCTGTTTTTT CASGRTGAANTGELFF
NA TRBJ1-1 TRBV27 NA TGTGCCAGCAGTCGGACGCAAACGTCCACTGAAGCTTTCTTT CASSRTQTSTEAFF
NA TRBJ2-1 TRBV9 NA TGTGCCAGCGGCCCGGAGGACATCTACAATGAGCAGTTCTTC CASGPEDIYNEQFF
NA TRBJ1-5 TRBV2 NA TGTGCCAGCATTCTCAAGGGTGGTCAGCCCCAGCATTTT CASILKGGQPQHF